This TCR beta chain emerged from a study of cytomegalovirus exposure and HLA in healthy donors. The study's findings and limits: A later analysis appeared to link common viral pathogens to several of the most significant clusters. It was 160 or so TCR beta chains that were listed as cytomegalovirus-associated. Most TCR beta V segments were productive about 87% or about 30% of the time in an earlier analysis.

The CDR3 length is 17 residues. Germline-derived CDR1 and CDR2 are SEHNR and FQNEAQ (reference sequence). As for this clone: The antigen is unknown. Relative to the germline gene, one junction end is altered; a read error may explain this.

PCR involved 60 Vbeta and 13 Jbeta primers. Clones were sequenced by immunoSEQ multiplex PCR, and TCRdb holds only the in-frame ones, with some missing. This repertoire shows 150,000 to 200,000 clones, around 77% found once; its top ten account for 1.6%. This TCR was sampled from a woman in her thirties in good health and CMV-seronegative. Sequenced input: PBMCs. V gene TRBV7-9 combines with J gene TRBJ2-3; TRBD1 is a possible D gene (6 bases). The CDR3 DNA reads as TGTTCCAGCAGCACTACCTTACCGGGACACCACACAGATACGCAGTATTTT. Its translation is CSSSTTLPGHHTDTQYF. Full variable domain (missing parts from reference TRBV7-9 and TRBJ2-3): DTGVSQNPRHKITKRGQNVTFRCDPISEHNRLYWYRQTLGQGPEFLTYFQNEAQLEKSRLLSDRFSAERPKGSFSTLEIQRTEQGDSAMYLCSSSTTLPGHHTDTQYFGPGTRLTVL.